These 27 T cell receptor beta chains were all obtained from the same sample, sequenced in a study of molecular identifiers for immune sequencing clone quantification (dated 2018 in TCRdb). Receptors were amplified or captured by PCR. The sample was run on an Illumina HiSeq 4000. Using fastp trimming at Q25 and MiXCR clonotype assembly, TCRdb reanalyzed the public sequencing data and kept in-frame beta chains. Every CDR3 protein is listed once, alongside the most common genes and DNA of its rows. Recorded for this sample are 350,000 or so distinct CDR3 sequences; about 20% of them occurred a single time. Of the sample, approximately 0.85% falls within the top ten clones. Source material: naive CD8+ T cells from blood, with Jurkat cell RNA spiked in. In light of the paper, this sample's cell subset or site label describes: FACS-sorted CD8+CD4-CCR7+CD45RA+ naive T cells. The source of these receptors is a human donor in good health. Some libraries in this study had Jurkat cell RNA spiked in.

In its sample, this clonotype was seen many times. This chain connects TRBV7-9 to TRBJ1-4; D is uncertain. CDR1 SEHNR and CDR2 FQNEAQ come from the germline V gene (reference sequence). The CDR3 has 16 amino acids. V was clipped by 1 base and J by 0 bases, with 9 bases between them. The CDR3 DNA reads TGTGCCAGCAGCTTAGTTCTAACAACAACTAATGAAAAACTGTTTTTT. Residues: CASSLVLTTTNEKLFF. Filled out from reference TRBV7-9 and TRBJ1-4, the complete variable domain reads DTGVSQNPRHKITKRGQNVTFRCDPISEHNRLYWYRQTLGQGPEFLTYFQNEAQLEKSRLLSDRFSAERPKGSFSTLEIQRTEQGDSAMYLCASSLVLTTTNEKLFFGSGTQLSVL.

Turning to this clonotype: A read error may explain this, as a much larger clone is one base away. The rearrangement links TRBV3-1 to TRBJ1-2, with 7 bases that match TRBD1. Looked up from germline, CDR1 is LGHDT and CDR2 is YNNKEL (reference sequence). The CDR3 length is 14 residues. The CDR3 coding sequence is TGTGCCAGCAGCCAAGTCGGGACAGCCCGGGGCTGCACCTTC. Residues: CASSQVGTARGCTF.

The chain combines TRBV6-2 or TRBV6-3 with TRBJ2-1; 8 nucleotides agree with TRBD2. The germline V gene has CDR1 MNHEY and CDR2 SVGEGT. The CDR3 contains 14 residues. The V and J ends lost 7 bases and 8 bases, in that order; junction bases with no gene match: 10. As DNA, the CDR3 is TGTGCCAGCACCTATGGCAGCGGGAGCTATGAGCAGTTCTTC. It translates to CASTYGSGSYEQFF.

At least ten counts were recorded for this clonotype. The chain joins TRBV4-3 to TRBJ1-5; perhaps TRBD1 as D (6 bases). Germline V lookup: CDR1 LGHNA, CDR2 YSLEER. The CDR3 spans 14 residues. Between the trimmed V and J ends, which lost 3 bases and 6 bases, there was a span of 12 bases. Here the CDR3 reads CASSHDRSVQPQHF. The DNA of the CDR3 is TGCGCCAGCAGCCACGACAGGAGTGTTCAGCCCCAGCATTTT.

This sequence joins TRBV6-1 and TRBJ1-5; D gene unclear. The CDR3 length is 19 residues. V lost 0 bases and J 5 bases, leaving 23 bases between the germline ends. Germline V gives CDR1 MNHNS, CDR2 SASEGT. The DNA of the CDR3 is TGTGCCAGCAGTGAAGCTCGCTCTCCTCGACACGGATCTGATCAGCCCCAGCATTTT. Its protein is CASSEARSPRHGSDQPQHF.

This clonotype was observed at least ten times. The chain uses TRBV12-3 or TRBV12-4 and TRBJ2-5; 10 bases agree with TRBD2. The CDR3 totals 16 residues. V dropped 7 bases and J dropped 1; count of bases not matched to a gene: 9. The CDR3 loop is CASNLRGLAVQETQYF. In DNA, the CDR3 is TGTGCCAGCAACTTACGAGGACTAGCGGTCCAAGAGACCCAGTACTTC.

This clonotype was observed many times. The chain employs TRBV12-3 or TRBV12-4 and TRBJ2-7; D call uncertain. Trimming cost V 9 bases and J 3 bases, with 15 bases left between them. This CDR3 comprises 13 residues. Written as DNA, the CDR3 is TGTGCCAGTAGATTGGAACGCTACTACGAGCAGTACTTC. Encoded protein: CASRLERYYEQYF.

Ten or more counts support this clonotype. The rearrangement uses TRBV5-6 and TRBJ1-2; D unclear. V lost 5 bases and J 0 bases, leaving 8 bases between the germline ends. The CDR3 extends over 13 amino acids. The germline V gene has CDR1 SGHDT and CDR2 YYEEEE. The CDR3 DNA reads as TGTGCCAGCAGTCTCGACTCTAACTATGGCTACACCTTC. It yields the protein CASSLDSNYGYTF. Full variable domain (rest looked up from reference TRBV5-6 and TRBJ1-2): DAGVTQSPTHLIKTRGQQVTLRCSPKSGHDTVSWYQQALGQGPQFIFQYYEEEERQRGNFPDRFSGHQFPNYSSELNVNALLLGDSALYLCASSLDSNYGYTFGSGTRLTVV.

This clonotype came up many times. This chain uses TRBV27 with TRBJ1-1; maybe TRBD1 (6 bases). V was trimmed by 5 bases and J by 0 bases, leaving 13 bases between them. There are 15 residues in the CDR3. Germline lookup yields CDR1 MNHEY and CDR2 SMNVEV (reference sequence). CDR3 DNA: TGTGCCAGCAGTCCCCGCCAGGGGCTGAACACTGAAGCTTTCTTT. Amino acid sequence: CASSPRQGLNTEAFF.

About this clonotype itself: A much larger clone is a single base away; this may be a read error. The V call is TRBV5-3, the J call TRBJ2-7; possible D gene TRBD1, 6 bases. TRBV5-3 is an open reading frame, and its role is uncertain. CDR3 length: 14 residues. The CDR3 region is CASSSRGRGWEQYF. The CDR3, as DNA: TGTGCCAGCAGCTCCCGGGGCAGGGGTTGGGAGCAGTACTTC.

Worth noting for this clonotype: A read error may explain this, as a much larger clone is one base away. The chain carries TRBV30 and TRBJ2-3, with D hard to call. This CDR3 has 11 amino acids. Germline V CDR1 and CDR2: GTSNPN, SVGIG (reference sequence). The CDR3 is CARSEQDTQYF. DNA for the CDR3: TGTGCCCGGAGTGAACAAGATACGCAGTATTTT.

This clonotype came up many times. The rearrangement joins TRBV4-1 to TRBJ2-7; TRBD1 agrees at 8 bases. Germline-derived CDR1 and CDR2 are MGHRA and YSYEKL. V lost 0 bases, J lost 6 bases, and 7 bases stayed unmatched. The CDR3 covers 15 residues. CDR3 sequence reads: CASSQEPGQVGEQYF. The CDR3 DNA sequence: TGCGCCAGCAGCCAAGAGCCGGGACAGGTGGGCGAGCAGTACTTC.

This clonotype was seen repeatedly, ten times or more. CDR3 sequence (DNA): TGCAGCGTTGACTGGCGGGATCGTGAGACCCAGTACTTC. This gives the protein CSVDWRDRETQYF. The chain has TRBV29-1 and TRBJ2-5; D might be TRBD2 (6 bases). Trimming shortened V by 3 bases and J by 5 bases, and 13 bases separated the two germline ends. Germline values: CDR1 SQVTM, CDR2 ANQGSEA. The CDR3 covers 13 residues.

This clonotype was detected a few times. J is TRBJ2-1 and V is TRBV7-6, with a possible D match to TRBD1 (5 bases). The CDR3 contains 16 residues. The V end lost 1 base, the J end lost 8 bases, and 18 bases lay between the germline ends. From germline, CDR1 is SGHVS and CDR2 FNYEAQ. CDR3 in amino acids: CASSLVGWWGADEQFF. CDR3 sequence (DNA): TGTGCCAGCAGCTTAGTGGGGTGGTGGGGCGCGGATGAGCAGTTCTTC.

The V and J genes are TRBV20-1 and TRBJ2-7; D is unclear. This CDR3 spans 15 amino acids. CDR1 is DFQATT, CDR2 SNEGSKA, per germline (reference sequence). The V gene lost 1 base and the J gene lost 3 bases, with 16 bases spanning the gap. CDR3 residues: CSARGSEQRGYEQYF. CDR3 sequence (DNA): TGCAGTGCTAGAGGCTCCGAACAGAGAGGCTACGAGCAGTACTTC.

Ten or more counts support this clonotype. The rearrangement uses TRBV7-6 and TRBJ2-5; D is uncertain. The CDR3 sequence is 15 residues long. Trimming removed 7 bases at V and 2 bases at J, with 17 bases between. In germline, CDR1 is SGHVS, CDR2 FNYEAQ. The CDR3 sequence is CASNLRSGSQETQYF. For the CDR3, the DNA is TGTGCCAGCAATTTACGATCGGGCAGTCAAGAGACCCAGTACTTC.

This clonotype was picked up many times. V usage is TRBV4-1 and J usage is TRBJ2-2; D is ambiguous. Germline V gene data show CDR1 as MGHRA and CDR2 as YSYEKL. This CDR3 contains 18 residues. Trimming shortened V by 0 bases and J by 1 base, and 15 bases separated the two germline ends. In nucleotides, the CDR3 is TGCGCCAGCAGCCAAGATTTATTCCAGCGATTGAACACCGGGGAGCTGTTTTTT. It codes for CASSQDLFQRLNTGELFF.

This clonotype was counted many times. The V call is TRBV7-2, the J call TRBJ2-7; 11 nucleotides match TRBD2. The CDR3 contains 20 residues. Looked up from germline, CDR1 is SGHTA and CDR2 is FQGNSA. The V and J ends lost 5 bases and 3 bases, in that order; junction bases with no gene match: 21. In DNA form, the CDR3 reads TGTGCCAGCAGCCAATCACTAGCGGGAGTACTTGTTTCCCACCGCTACGAGCAGTACTTC. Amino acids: CASSQSLAGVLVSHRYEQYF.

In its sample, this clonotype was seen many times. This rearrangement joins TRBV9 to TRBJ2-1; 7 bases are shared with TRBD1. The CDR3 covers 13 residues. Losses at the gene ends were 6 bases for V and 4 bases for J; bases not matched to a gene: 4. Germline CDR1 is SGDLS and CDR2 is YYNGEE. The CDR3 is CASNSGQYNEQFF. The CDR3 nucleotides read TGTGCCAGCAACTCGGGACAGTACAATGAGCAGTTCTTC.

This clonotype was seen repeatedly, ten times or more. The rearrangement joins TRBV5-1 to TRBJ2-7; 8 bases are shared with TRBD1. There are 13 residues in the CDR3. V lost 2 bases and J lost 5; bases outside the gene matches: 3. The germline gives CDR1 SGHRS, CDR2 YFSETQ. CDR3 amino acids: CASSFPGGDEQYF. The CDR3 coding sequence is TGCGCCAGCAGCTTTCCAGGGGGCGACGAGCAGTACTTC.

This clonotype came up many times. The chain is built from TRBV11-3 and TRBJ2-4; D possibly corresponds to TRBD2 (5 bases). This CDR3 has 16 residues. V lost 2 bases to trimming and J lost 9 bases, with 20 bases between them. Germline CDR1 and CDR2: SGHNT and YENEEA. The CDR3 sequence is CASSLYYPGIRFIQYF. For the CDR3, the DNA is TGTGCCAGCAGCTTATATTATCCCGGGATCAGATTCATTCAGTACTTC.

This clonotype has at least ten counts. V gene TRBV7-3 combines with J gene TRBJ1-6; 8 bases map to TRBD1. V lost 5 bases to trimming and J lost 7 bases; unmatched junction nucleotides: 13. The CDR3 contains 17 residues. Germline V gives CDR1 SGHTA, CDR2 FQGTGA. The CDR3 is CASSPLGMTGVNSPLHF. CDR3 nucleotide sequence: TGTGCCAGCAGCCCGCTAGGGATGACAGGGGTCAATTCACCCCTCCACTTT. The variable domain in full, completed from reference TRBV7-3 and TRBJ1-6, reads GAGVSQTPSNKVTEKGKYVELRCDPISGHTALYWYRQSLGQGPEFLIYFQGTGAADDSGLPNDRFFAVRPEGSVSTLKIQRTERGDSAVYLCASSPLGMTGVNSPLHFGNGTRLTVT.

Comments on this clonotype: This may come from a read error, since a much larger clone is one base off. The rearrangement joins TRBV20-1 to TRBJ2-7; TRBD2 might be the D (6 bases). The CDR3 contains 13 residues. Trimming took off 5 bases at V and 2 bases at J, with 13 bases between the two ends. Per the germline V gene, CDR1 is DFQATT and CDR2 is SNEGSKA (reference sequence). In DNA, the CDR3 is TGCAGTGCTGGGGGGATTTCGGCCTACGAGCAGTACGTC. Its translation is CSAGGISAYEQYV.

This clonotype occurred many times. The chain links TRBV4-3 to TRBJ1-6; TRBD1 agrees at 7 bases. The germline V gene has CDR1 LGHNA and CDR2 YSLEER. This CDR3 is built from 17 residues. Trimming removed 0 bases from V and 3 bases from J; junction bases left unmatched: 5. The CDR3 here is CASSQEPGQNYNSPLHF. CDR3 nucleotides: TGCGCCAGCAGCCAAGAGCCGGGACAGAACTATAATTCACCCCTCCACTTT.

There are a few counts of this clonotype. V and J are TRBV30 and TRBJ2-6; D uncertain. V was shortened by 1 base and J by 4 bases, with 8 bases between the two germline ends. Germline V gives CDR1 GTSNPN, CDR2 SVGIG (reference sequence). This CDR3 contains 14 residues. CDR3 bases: TGTGCCTGGAGTGAAGGTTCCGGGGCCAACGTCCTGACTTTC. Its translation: CAWSEGSGANVLTF.

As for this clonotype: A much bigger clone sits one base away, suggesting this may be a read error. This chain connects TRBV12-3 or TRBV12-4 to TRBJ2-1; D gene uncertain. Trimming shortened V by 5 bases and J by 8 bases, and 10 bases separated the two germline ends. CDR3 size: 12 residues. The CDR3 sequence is CASSNQEYEQFF. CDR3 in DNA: TGTGCCAGCAGTAACCAGGAATATGAGCAGTTCTTC.

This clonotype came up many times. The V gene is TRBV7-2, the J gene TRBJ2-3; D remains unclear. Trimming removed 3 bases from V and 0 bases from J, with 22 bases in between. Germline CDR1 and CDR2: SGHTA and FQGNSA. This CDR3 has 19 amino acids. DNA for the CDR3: TGTGCCAGCAGCTTTAACGAGGTTGGCCGAGGTCCTAGCACAGATACGCAGTATTTT. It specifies CASSFNEVGRGPSTDTQYF.